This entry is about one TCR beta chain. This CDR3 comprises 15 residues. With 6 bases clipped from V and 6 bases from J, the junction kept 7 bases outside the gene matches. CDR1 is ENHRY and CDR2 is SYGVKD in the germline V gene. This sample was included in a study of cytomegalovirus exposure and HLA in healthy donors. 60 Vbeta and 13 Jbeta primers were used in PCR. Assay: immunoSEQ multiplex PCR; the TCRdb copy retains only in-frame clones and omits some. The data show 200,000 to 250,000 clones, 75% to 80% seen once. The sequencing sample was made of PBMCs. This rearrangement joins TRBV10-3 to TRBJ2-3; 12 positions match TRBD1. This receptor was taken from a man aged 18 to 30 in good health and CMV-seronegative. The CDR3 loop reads CAISDRDRGPDTQYF. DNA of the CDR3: TGTGCCATCAGCGATCGGGACAGGGGGCCCGATACGCAGTATTTT.